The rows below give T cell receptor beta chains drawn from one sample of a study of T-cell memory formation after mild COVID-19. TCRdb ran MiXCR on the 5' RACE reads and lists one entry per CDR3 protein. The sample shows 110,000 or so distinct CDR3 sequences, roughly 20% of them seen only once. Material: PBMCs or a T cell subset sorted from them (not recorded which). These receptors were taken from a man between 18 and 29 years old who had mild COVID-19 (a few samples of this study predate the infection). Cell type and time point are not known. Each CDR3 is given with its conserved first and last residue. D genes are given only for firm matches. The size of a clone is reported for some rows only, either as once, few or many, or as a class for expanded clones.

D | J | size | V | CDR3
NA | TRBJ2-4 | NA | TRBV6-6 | CASSYSSSLAKNIQYF
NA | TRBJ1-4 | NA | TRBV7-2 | CATHGGNEKLFF
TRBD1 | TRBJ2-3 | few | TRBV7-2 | CASIRTGPDTQYF
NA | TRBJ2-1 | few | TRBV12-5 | CASGFGSSHNEQFF
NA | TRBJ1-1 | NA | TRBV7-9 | CASKARGNTEAFF
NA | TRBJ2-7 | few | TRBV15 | CATSRARGPYEQYF
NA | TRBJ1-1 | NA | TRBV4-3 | CASSQDVGRQARRGEAFF
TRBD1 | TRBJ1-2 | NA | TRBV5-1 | CASSLPDRVNGDYGYTF
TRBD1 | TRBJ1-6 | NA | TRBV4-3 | CASSLRDRDNSPLHF
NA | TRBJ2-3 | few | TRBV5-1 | CASSPVQGVGDTQYF
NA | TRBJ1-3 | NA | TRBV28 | CASSLFGQPGNTIYF
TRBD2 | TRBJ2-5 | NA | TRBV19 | CASRPGLAWEETQYF
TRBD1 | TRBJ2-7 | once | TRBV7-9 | CDSSSLGQGYEQYF
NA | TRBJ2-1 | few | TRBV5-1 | CASSTRGRNNEQFF
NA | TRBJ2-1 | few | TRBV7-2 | CASSSGPGVSYNEQFF
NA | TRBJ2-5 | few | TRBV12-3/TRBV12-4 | CASSSDSFQETQYF
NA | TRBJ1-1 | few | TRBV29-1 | CSGALNTEAFF
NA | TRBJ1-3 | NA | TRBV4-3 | CASSQDTGLSGNTIYF
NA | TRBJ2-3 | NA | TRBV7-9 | CASSTILTDTQYF
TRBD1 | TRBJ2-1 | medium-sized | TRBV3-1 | CASSLTGTGNEQFF
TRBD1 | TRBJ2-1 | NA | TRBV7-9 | CASSAGQGRYEQFF
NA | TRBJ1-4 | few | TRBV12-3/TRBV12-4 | CASSFQGLTNEKLFF
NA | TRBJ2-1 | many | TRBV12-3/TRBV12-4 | CASSLVSYNEQFF
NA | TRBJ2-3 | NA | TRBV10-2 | CASSDDSGTDTQYF
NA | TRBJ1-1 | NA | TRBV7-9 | CASSPPGRPTEAFF
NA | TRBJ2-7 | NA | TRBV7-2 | CASSNRDSPGSEQYF
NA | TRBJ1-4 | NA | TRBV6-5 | CASSYWFGTDNEKLFF
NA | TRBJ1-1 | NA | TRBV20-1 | CSARIRNTEAFF
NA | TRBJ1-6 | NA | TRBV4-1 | CASSQEPGSSYNSPLHF
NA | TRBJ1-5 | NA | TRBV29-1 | CSVGASGGPQHF
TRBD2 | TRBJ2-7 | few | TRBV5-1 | CASSSASAGVPYEQYF
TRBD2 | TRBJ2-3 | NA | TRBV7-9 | CASSLDVLAGWDTQYF
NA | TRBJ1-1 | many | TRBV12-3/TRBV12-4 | CASTLGNTEAFF
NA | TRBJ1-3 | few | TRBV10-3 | CAISPPSFSGNTIYF